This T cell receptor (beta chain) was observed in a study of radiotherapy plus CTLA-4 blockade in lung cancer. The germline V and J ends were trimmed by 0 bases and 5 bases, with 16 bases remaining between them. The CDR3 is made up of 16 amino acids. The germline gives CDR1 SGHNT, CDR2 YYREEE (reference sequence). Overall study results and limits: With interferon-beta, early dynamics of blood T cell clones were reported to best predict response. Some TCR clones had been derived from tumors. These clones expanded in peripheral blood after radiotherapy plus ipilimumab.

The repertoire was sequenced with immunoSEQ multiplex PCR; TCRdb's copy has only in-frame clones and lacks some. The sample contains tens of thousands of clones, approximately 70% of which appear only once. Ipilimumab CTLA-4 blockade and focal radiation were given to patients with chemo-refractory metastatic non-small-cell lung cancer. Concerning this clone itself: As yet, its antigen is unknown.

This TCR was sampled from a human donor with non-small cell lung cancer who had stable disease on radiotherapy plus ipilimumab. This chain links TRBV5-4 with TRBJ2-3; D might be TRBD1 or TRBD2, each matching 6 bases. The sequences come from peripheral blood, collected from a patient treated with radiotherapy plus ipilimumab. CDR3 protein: CASSLGGARVGDTQYF. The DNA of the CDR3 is TGTGCCAGCAGCTTGGGGGGGGCCCGGGTCGGAGATACGCAGTATTTT.